This record looks at one T cell receptor (beta chain) sequence and its context. The antigen remains undetermined. The CDR3 spans 14 residues. The germline V gene has CDR1 LGHNA and CDR2 YNFKEQ. The trim removed 8 bases at V and 3 bases at J, leaving 10 bases unmatched. This entry comes from a study of blood T cells in healthy people across ages. Study-level information: Roughly one uniquely barcoded beta molecule per two T cells was captured.

Notes on the study in general: CMV status of donors was not determined, possibly confounding expanded clonotype changes. Diversity was higher, and naive CD4+ cells more numerous, in long-lived donors than in aged donors.

A second PCR of 7 to 11 cycles used a sample-barcoded 5' primer and a J-beta primer mix. CDR3-containing paired-end reads numbering at least 2.5 million came from each sample. From the 5' RACE reads, TCRdb called clonotypes with MiXCR, one entry per CDR3 protein. The top ten hold about 27% of the sample, which has approximately 790,000 distinct CDR3 sequences, around 62% seen once. Sequences were obtained from blood. The chain recombines TRBV4-2 with TRBJ2-7, with TRBD1 matching 7 bases. The sequence was obtained from a man aged 25 to 40 in good health. CDR3 nucleotides: TGTGCCAGCGGGTCTACCGGGACAGACTACGAGCAGTACTTC. Protein: CASGSTGTDYEQYF.